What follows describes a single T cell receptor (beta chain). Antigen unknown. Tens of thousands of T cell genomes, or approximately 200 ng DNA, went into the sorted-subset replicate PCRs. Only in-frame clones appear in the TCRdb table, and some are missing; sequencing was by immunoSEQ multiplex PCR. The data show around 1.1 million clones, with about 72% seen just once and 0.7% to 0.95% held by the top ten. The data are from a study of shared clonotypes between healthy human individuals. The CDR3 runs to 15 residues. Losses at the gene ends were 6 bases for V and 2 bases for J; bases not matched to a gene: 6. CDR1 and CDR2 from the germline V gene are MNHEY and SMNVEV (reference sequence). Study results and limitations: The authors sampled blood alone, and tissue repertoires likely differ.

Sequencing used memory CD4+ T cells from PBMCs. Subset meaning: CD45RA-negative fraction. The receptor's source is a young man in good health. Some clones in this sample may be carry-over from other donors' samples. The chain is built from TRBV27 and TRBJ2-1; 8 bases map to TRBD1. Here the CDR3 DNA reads TGTGCCAGCAGGGGGCTCAGGGGGCCCTACAATGAGCAGTTCTTC. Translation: CASRGLRGPYNEQFF.